The clone carrying this TCR beta chain was counted only a few times. The antigen is undetermined. The record originates from a study of cytomegalovirus exposure and HLA in healthy donors. Notes on the study in general: Earlier analysis found most TCR beta V segments productive about 87% or about 30% of the time.

The CDR3 runs 14 residues. V gave up 5 bases and J gave up 0 bases; unmatched junction bases: 3. The germline gives CDR1 SGHDT, CDR2 YYEEEE. Primers: 60 Vbeta forward and 13 Jbeta reverse. Using immunoSEQ multiplex PCR, the repertoire was profiled, and TCRdb retains in-frame clones only, with some absent. Of approximately 170,000 clones listed, 73% are singletons. This receptor was taken from a woman younger than 35 in good health and CMV-seropositive. The rearrangement links TRBV5-6 to TRBJ2-7; 9 bases align to TRBD1. Material: PBMCs. CDR3 region: CASRRQGVSYEQYF. DNA of the CDR3: TGTGCCAGCAGAAGACAGGGGGTCTCCTACGAGCAGTACTTC.